Detailed here is one T cell receptor (beta chain). This entry is derived from a study of T cell changes during pregnancy in multiple sclerosis. Germline V gene lookup returns CDR1 ENHRY and CDR2 SYGVKD. This CDR3 is built from 15 residues. Trimming shortened V by 2 bases and J by 2 bases, and 10 bases separated the two germline ends. Sequencing was performed with immunoSEQ multiplex PCR; in TCRdb, only in-frame clones are kept and a portion is missing. The sample shows about 34,000 clones, 70% to 90% of them seen only once. This chain links TRBV10-3 with TRBJ1-3; tentatively, D is TRBD1 (6 bases). Material: CD8+ T cells from peripheral blood mononuclear cells, obtained in the third trimester of pregnancy. This TCR came from a female donor with multiple sclerosis, enrolled in a pregnancy study. The CDR3 reads CAISEGGPTGNTIYF. In DNA form, the CDR3 reads TGTGCCATCAGTGAGGGGGGCCCCACTGGAAACACCATATATTTT.